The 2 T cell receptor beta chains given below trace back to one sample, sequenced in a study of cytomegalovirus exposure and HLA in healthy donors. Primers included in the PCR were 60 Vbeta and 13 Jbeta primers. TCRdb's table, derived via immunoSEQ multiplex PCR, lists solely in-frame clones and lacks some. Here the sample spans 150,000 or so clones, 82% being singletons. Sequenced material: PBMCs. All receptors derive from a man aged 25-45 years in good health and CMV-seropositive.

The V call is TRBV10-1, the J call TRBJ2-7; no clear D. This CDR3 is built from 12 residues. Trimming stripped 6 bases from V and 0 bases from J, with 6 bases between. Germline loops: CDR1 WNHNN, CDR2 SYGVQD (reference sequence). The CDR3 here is CASSRGSYEQYF. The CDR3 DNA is TGCGCCAGCAGCCGCGGCTCCTACGAGCAGTACTTC.

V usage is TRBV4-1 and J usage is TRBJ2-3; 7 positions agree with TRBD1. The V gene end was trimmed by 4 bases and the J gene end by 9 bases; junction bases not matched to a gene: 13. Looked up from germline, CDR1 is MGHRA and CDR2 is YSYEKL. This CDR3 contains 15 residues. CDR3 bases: TGCGCCAGCAGCCCATACTCAACAGGGGTTGAAACGCAGTATTTT. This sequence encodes CASSPYSTGVETQYF.